Each of the 15 T cell receptor beta chains below was sequenced from the same sample in a study of human T cells and chemical hapten exposure. TCRdb itself ran the RACE reads through MiXCR, one entry per CDR3 protein. The sample lists about 78,000 distinct CDR3 sequences, 7.5% to 9.5% occurring once. Sample time point: patch test 2, 6 weeks after DPC sensitization. Regarding treatment: therapeutic diphenylcyclopropenone sensitization with weekly scalp DPC. Source: whole blood, taken in connection with sensitization to the hapten diphenylcyclopropenone (DPC). The receptors were gathered from a woman aged 45-60 years with alopecia areata. Some clones in this sample may be carry-over from other donors' samples.

This clonotype was counted once. With a much larger clone just one base away, this may be a read error. The genes are TRBV7-9 and TRBJ2-7; 7 nucleotides agree with TRBD1. In germline, CDR1 is SEHNR, CDR2 FQNEAQ (reference sequence). The CDR3 runs to 13 residues. V lost 6 bases to trimming and J lost 1 base; unmatched junction nucleotides: 3. CDR3 DNA sequence: TGTGCCAGCAGTCAGGACAGGTCCTACGAGCAGTACTTC. Protein product: CASSQDRSYEQYF.

This chain connects TRBV7-6 to TRBJ1-4; no reliable D call. CDR1 is SGHVS, CDR2 FNYEAQ, per germline. This CDR3 contains 16 residues. V lost 1 base and J lost 1, with 10 bases in between. The CDR3 sequence: CASSLVGAVTNEKLFF. DNA of the CDR3: TGTGCCAGCAGCTTAGTGGGAGCGGTAACTAATGAAAAACTGTTTTTT.

V gene TRBV20-1 combines with J gene TRBJ2-3; unclear D gene. The CDR3 totals 10 residues. Per the germline V gene, CDR1 is DFQATT and CDR2 is SNEGSKA (reference sequence). CDR3 nucleotide sequence: TGCACCCTTGGAGAGAATACGCAGTATTTT. Translation gives CTLGENTQYF.

This clonotype showed up just a few times. The gene calls are TRBV28 and TRBJ1-1, with 8 bases identical to TRBD1. The CDR3 runs 14 residues. The ends lost 4 bases at V and 0 bases at J; junction bases unmatched: 1. Germline assignment: CDR1 MDHEN and CDR2 SYDVKM. CDR3 in DNA: TGTGCCAGCAGTTCAGGGGGCCTGAACACTGAAGCTTTCTTT. Its protein product is CASSSGGLNTEAFF.

The gene calls are TRBV5-1 and TRBJ1-1; D possibly corresponds to TRBD1 (5 bases). Germline lookup yields CDR1 SGHRS and CDR2 YFSETQ. This CDR3 has 17 amino acids. Trimming stripped 2 bases from V and 0 bases from J, with 17 bases between. The chain's CDR3 is CASSLLGAPRVNTEAFF. The DNA for the CDR3 is TGCGCCAGCAGCTTACTTGGGGCCCCCAGGGTGAACACTGAAGCTTTCTTT.

This clonotype was picked up a small number of times. The chain joins TRBV28 to TRBJ2-6; D call uncertain. The CDR3 is made up of 14 amino acids. Germline V gene sequence: CDR1 MDHEN, CDR2 SYDVKM. V was pared by 8 bases and J by 2 bases, with 10 bases between. Here the CDR3 DNA reads TGTGCCAGCTTGGGTTGGACTGGGGCCAACGTCCTGACTTTC. Its translation is CASLGWTGANVLTF.

At least ten counts were recorded for this clonotype. The J gene is TRBJ1-2, the V gene TRBV18, with 9 bases aligning to TRBD1. Per germline, CDR1 KGHSH and CDR2 LQKENI. Germline trimming cut 2 bases from V and 3 bases from J; bases unmatched to any gene: 4. The CDR3 is 15 residues long. CDR3 in amino acids: CASSPITGGDYGYTF. CDR3 bases: TGTGCCAGCTCACCAATAACAGGGGGCGACTATGGCTACACCTTC.

This clonotype was detected ten times or more. The CDR3 sequence is CASSRDRRAEKLFF. CDR3 DNA: TGTGCCAGCAGCCGCGACAGGAGGGCTGAAAAACTGTTTTTT. The rearrangement uses TRBV27 and TRBJ1-4, with a weak D call TRBD1 (6 bases). CDR1 is MNHEY, CDR2 SMNVEV, per germline (reference sequence). Trimming cost V 6 bases and J 7 bases, with 15 bases left between them. The CDR3 covers 14 residues.

V and J are TRBV29-1 and TRBJ2-7; 9 bases match TRBD1. This CDR3 has 18 amino acids. Germline CDR1 SQVTM, CDR2 ANQGSEA. With 6 bases clipped from V and 2 bases from J, the junction kept 20 bases outside the gene matches. The CDR3 loop is CSVQNQRDRAGVTYEQYF. The CDR3 DNA sequence: TGCAGCGTGCAGAACCAACGGGACAGGGCCGGGGTAACCTACGAGCAGTACTTC.

The rearrangement uses TRBV9 and TRBJ2-7, with D perhaps matching TRBD1 (5 bases). Germline V CDR1 and CDR2: SGDLS, YYNGEE. The germline V and J ends were trimmed by 4 bases and 3 bases, with 14 bases remaining between them. This CDR3 has 14 amino acids. CDR3 DNA: TGTGCCAGCAGCTCCGCGGTTGACAGCTACGAGCAGTACTTC. This encodes CASSSAVDSYEQYF.

The V and J genes are TRBV6-6 and TRBJ1-4, with 9 bases identical to TRBD1. The V gene end was trimmed by 5 bases and the J gene end by 7 bases; junction bases not matched to a gene: 11. CDR1 and CDR2 from the germline V gene are MNHNY and SVGAGI (reference sequence). This CDR3 comprises 16 residues. The CDR3 sequence: CASSRPTGTGSEKLFF. The CDR3 DNA follows: TGTGCCAGCAGTCGACCGACCGGGACAGGGTCTGAAAAACTGTTTTTT.

This clonotype was seen a handful of times. CDR3 bases: TGTGCCAGCAGTTTTCTTCACAGCAAGAACACCATATATTTT. Its translation: CASSFLHSKNTIYF. The chain links TRBV28 to TRBJ1-3; D unclear. The germline CDR1 and CDR2 sequences are MDHEN and SYDVKM. The CDR3 has 14 residues. V lost 3 bases and J lost 7, with 13 bases in between.

This clonotype has a handful of counts. The V and J genes are TRBV4-1 and TRBJ2-5, with 9 bases lining up with TRBD1. V lost 4 bases, J lost 3 bases, and 3 bases stayed unmatched. Per the germline V gene, CDR1 is MGHRA and CDR2 is YSYEKL. This CDR3 is 14 amino acids long. The CDR3 nucleotides read TGCGCCAGCAGCCTCCGGACAGGGGAAGAGACCCAGTACTTC. Its translation is CASSLRTGEETQYF.

This clonotype showed up many times. The chain joins TRBV4-1 to TRBJ2-7; TRBD2 matches 7 bases. This CDR3 has 16 amino acids. From germline, CDR1 is MGHRA and CDR2 YSYEKL. The V and J ends lost 0 bases and 0 bases, in that order; junction bases with no gene match: 5. The CDR3 loop reads CASSQEIAGISYEQYF. The CDR3, as DNA: TGCGCCAGCAGCCAAGAGATAGCGGGCATCTCCTACGAGCAGTACTTC.

This clonotype appeared a few times. This sequence joins TRBV5-1 and TRBJ1-1; a weak D match, TRBD1 (5 bases). Trimming cost V 0 bases and J 4 bases, with 16 bases left between them. CDR3 length: 16 residues. Germline CDR1 SGHRS, CDR2 YFSETQ. CDR3 sequence: CASSLVGGSIGTEAFF. For the CDR3, the DNA is TGCGCCAGCAGCTTGGTTGGGGGTTCGATCGGCACTGAAGCTTTCTTT.